This TCR beta chain was obtained from a study of blood T cell repertoires in COVID-19. Turning to the study itself: Samples of COVID-19 (acute and convalescent) were obtained from the United States, Italy and Spain. The analysed material was cDNA or gDNA that came from T cells, B-cell-depleted T cells, or PBMCs.

Original handling: Amplified reference gene primers provided the basis for estimating nucleated cell counts. The data were produced by immunoSEQ multiplex PCR, yet TCRdb's version contains in-frame clones alone and is incomplete. That table supplies the V and J calls and clone size; D and trimming were determined from the DNA. The table includes 80,000 to 95,000 clones, approximately 87% detected once. Trimming shortened V by 4 bases and J by 7 bases, and 8 bases separated the two germline ends. The CDR3 extends over 13 amino acids. The germline gives CDR1 LNHDA, CDR2 SQIVND (reference sequence). The sequence came from a human donor in a cohort sampled during active COVID-19. The V and J genes are TRBV19 and TRBJ1-6; D unresolved. The source material was peripheral blood. The DNA of the CDR3 is TGTGCCAGTAGTACTGCAGGAAATTCACCCCTCCACTTT. It translates to CASSTAGNSPLHF. The full variable domain, with the rest looked up from reference TRBV19 and TRBJ1-6, is DGGITQSPKYLFRKEGQNVTLSCEQNLNHDAMYWYRQDPGQGLRLIYYSQIVNDFQKGDIAEGYSVSREKKESFPLTVTSAQKNPTAFYLCASSTAGNSPLHFGNGTRLTVT.